The clone carrying this T cell receptor (beta chain) has only a few counts. The antigen remains undetermined. Time point: persistent/refractory GD, antithyroid drugs over 5 years with positive TRAb. The TCR library was made from RNA extracted from PBMCs. This CDR3 is 16 amino acids long. The V and J ends lost 1 base and 3 bases respectively, with 14 bases between them. From germline, CDR1 is SGHTS and CDR2 YDEGEE. The sample comes from a study of regulatory T cells in long-lasting Graves disease. Sequencing libraries for TCR beta were prepared with iRepertoire HTBI primers and Arm-PCR of CDR3 regions. MiXCR was run by TCRdb on the multiplex PCR reads, yielding one entry per CDR3 protein. The sample lists hundreds of thousands of distinct CDR3 sequences, roughly 20% occurring once. Study-wide findings and caveats: Newly diagnosed patients had higher TCR diversity than persistent Graves' patients did.

This chain connects TRBV5-8 to TRBJ1-5; D gene ambiguous. Sequenced material: peripheral blood mononuclear cells (PBMCs), taken when the disease was refractory, from a patient treated with antithyroid drugs. The sequence was obtained from a female donor with Graves disease. CDR3 sequence (DNA): TGTGCCAGCAGCTTGATCTCAGCCTCAAACAATCAGCCCCAGCATTTT. This sequence encodes CASSLISASNNQPQHF. Full variable domain (remainder filled in from reference TRBV5-8 and TRBJ1-5): EAGVTQSPTHLIKTRGQQATLRCSPISGHTSVYWYQQALGLGLQFLLWYDEGEERNRGNFPPRFSGRQFPNYSSELNVNALELEDSALYLCASSLISASNNQPQHFGDGTRLSIL.